These 23 T cell receptor beta chains were all obtained from the same sample, sequenced in a study of blood T cell repertoires in COVID-19. The repertoire was sequenced with immunoSEQ multiplex PCR; TCRdb's copy has only in-frame clones and lacks some. This sample has 95,000 to 150,000 clones; around 86% occur once, and the top ten carry more than 25%. Sequences were obtained from peripheral blood. The source is a woman in her 70s with acute or convalescent COVID-19.

The V call is TRBV3-1 (or the pseudogene TRBV3-2), the J call TRBJ2-1; 9 nucleotides line up with TRBD2. The CDR3 totals 18 residues. Germline CDR1 LGHDT, CDR2 YNNKEL (reference sequence). With V trimmed by 5 bases and J by 0 bases, 11 bases remained unmatched. The CDR3 is CASSSMGLAGSSYNEQFF. CDR3 nucleotides: TGTGCCAGCAGCTCCATGGGGCTAGCGGGGAGCTCCTACAATGAGCAGTTCTTC.

The genes are TRBV27 and TRBJ1-4, with 8 bases identical to TRBD1. Looked up from germline, CDR1 is MNHEY and CDR2 is SMNVEV (reference sequence). The trim removed 10 bases at V and 8 bases at J, leaving 15 bases unmatched. This CDR3 contains 15 residues. CDR3 nucleotides: TGTGCCACCAAACTCGCCGGGACAGGAAGCGAAAAACTGTTTTTT. Translating gives CATKLAGTGSEKLFF.

V gene TRBV24-1 combines with J gene TRBJ2-2, with D possibly TRBD1 on 5 matching bases. Trimming removed 3 bases from V and 0 bases from J, with 7 bases in between. In germline, CDR1 is KGHDR, CDR2 SFDVKD. The CDR3 contains 15 residues. The CDR3 sequence: CATSDPQANTGELFF. CDR3 nucleotide sequence: TGTGCCACCAGTGATCCACAGGCGAACACCGGGGAGCTGTTTTTT.

The chain carries TRBV5-4 and TRBJ2-2, with 8 bases that match TRBD2. The CDR3 totals 17 residues. The V segment lost 2 bases and the J segment 1 base; nucleotides outside the gene matches: 7. Germline V CDR1 and CDR2: SGHNT, YYREEE (reference sequence). CDR3 sequence (DNA): TGTGCCAGCAGCTTACCCGGGCTAGCGGGGAACACCGGGGAGCTGTTTTTT. Protein product: CASSLPGLAGNTGELFF.

This chain uses TRBV4-1 with TRBJ1-4; 7 bases are a match to TRBD1. The CDR3 is 14 residues long. V lost 4 bases to trimming and J lost 8 bases; unmatched junction nucleotides: 7. From germline, CDR1 is MGHRA and CDR2 YSYEKL. The CDR3 sequence: CASSPTGPGEKLFF. CDR3 DNA sequence: TGCGCCAGCAGCCCGACAGGGCCCGGGGAAAAACTGTTTTTT.

The V and J genes are TRBV5-6 and TRBJ2-5; D might be TRBD2 (5 bases). The CDR3 runs to 13 residues. From germline, CDR1 is SGHDT and CDR2 YYEEEE. Deletions cut 4 bases from V and 2 bases from J, with 9 bases between. This CDR3 reads CASSRRQQETQYF. The CDR3 DNA follows: TGTGCCAGCAGCCGGAGGCAACAAGAGACCCAGTACTTC.

The chain uses TRBV10-3 and TRBJ2-5; 9 nucleotides match TRBD1. Germline CDR1 and CDR2: ENHRY and SYGVKD. The CDR3 runs 13 residues. With 8 bases clipped from V and 9 bases from J, the junction kept 10 bases outside the gene matches. CDR3 residues: CAIGGTGNGAQYF. The CDR3, as DNA: TGTGCCATCGGGGGGACAGGGAACGGTGCCCAGTACTTC.

This clone was seen once. The chain joins TRBV30 to TRBJ1-2, with 8 bases that match TRBD1. Germline trimming cut 3 bases from V and 1 base from J; bases unmatched to any gene: 4. The CDR3 totals 14 residues. CDR1 and CDR2 from the germline V gene are GTSNPN and SVGIG (reference sequence). This CDR3 is CAWSPGQGNYGYTF. The DNA for the CDR3 is TGTGCCTGGAGCCCCGGACAGGGTAACTATGGCTACACCTTC.

The chain is built from TRBV14 and TRBJ2-4; 10 bases map to TRBD1. CDR3 length: 22 amino acids. The germline V gene encodes CDR1 SGHDN and CDR2 FVKESK. V shed 0 bases and J 0 bases; nucleotides not matched to a gene: 17. The CDR3 bases are TGTGCCAGCAGCCAAGATCCTGACAGGGGGCCTTATCCGAGCTTAGCCAAAAACATTCAGTACTTC. Translating it yields CASSQDPDRGPYPSLAKNIQYF.

The chain has TRBV28 and TRBJ1-2; the D gene is possibly TRBD1 (6 bases). The CDR3 has 15 amino acids. V lost 4 bases to trimming and J lost 1 base, with 13 bases between them. Germline values: CDR1 MDHEN, CDR2 SYDVKM. CDR3 residues: CASSSQGRGNYGYTF. CDR3 DNA: TGTGCCAGCAGTTCCCAGGGGAGGGGTAACTATGGCTACACCTTC.

The chain recombines TRBV19 with TRBJ1-4; 7 bases line up with TRBD1. Trimming took 5 bases from V and 2 from J; bases not matched to a gene: 5. Germline lookup yields CDR1 LNHDA and CDR2 SQIVND (reference sequence). The CDR3 is made up of 15 amino acids. CDR3 region: CASSLGQSTNEKLFF. Written as DNA, the CDR3 is TGTGCCAGTAGTTTGGGACAGTCGACTAATGAAAAACTGTTTTTT.

The chain joins TRBV7-8 to TRBJ2-7; maybe TRBD1 (6 bases). From germline, CDR1 is SGHVS and CDR2 FQNEAQ. V gave up 5 bases and J gave up 3 bases, with 17 bases separating them. This CDR3 region has 15 residues. DNA for the CDR3: TGTGCCAGCAGCCCCCGTGGTGGCAGGGGCTACGAGCAGTACTTC. It translates to CASSPRGGRGYEQYF. Full variable domain (remainder filled in from reference TRBV7-8 and TRBJ2-7): GAGVSQSPRYKVAKRGQDVALRCDPISGHVSLFWYQQALGQGPEFLTYFQNEAQLDKSGLPSDRFFAERPEGSVSTLKIQRTQQEDSAVYLCASSPRGGRGYEQYFGPGTRLTVT.

This chain connects TRBV5-4 to TRBJ2-7; 12 bases match TRBD2. After removal of 7 bases from V and 2 bases from J, the junction contained 7 bases not matched to a gene. The CDR3 is 15 residues long. The germline V gene has CDR1 SGHNT and CDR2 YYREEE (reference sequence). The CDR3: CASSGASGGAYEQYF. The CDR3 region has the DNA TGTGCCAGCTCCGGGGCTAGCGGGGGGGCCTACGAGCAGTACTTC.

The chain uses TRBV2 and TRBJ1-1; D is undetermined. Germline V gene sequence: CDR1 SNHLY, CDR2 FYNNEI. The CDR3 extends over 14 amino acids. The germline V and J ends were trimmed by 1 base and 4 bases, with 10 bases remaining between them. The CDR3 nucleotides read TGTGCCAGCAGTGAAGGGAGGCGGGCCACTGAAGCTTTCTTT. This sequence encodes CASSEGRRATEAFF.

This chain connects TRBV5-6 to TRBJ2-7; D call uncertain. CDR1 is SGHDT and CDR2 is YYEEEE in the germline V gene. V was cut by 4 bases and J by 2 bases, with 10 bases left in between. The CDR3 extends over 13 amino acids. CDR3 sequence: CASSREAPYEQYF. CDR3 coding DNA: TGTGCCAGCAGCCGCGAAGCCCCCTACGAGCAGTACTTC.

The V gene is TRBV6-5, the J gene TRBJ1-2; weak D call: TRBD1 (6 bases). The length of the CDR3 is 14 residues. Germline CDR1 reads MNHEY; CDR2 reads SVGAGI. V lost 6 bases, J lost 4 bases, and 15 bases lay in between. CDR3 sequence reads: CASSQPGGPYGYTF. The CDR3 DNA is TGTGCCAGCAGCCAACCGGGGGGCCCCTATGGCTACACCTTC.

The V call is TRBV5-5, the J call TRBJ1-1, with D possibly matching TRBD1 (6 bases). Trimming shortened V by 3 bases and J by 5 bases, and 14 bases separated the two germline ends. Per the germline V gene, CDR1 is SGHKS and CDR2 is YYEKEE (reference sequence). The CDR3 is made up of 14 amino acids. CDR3 protein: CASSSRRGATEAFF. The CDR3 DNA reads TGTGCCAGCAGCTCACGACGGGGGGCGACTGAAGCTTTCTTT.

CDR3 bases: TGTGCCTGGAGTGAAACTGGCGGGAGGGAGACCCAGTACTTC. This gives the protein CAWSETGGRETQYF. The genes are TRBV30 and TRBJ2-5; 8 nucleotides agree with TRBD2. Trimming at V came to 1 base and at J to 5 bases, leaving 6 bases not matched to a gene. In germline, CDR1 is GTSNPN, CDR2 SVGIG (reference sequence). The CDR3 totals 14 residues.

The chain couples TRBV6-5 to TRBJ1-1; D not resolved. The germline V gene has CDR1 MNHEY and CDR2 SVGAGI. V lost 2 bases and J lost 1, with 8 bases in between. The CDR3 extends over 14 amino acids. CDR3 residues: CASSYTTTNTEAFF. The DNA for the CDR3 is TGTGCCAGCAGTTACACAACAACGAACACTGAAGCTTTCTTT.

This clone was seen only a few times. V is TRBV7-3 and J is TRBJ2-7; 8 bases are shared with TRBD2. The trim removed 4 bases at V and 3 bases at J, leaving 8 bases unmatched. This CDR3 is 15 amino acids long. Germline-derived CDR1 and CDR2 are SGHTA and FQGTGA. The CDR3 nucleotides are TGTGCCAGCAGCTCAGTCTTCAGCGGGGGCTACGAGCAGTACTTC. It translates to CASSSVFSGGYEQYF.

This clone was counted a few times. The chain links TRBV6-6 to TRBJ1-2, with a tentative D call TRBD1 (6 bases). CDR1 and CDR2 (germline): MNHNY, SVGAGI (reference sequence). The CDR3 covers 15 residues. The V and J ends lost 0 bases and 7 bases respectively, with 15 bases between them. The CDR3 spells CASSYSRGQPPGYTF. The CDR3 DNA is TGTGCCAGCAGTTACTCGCGAGGACAGCCACCTGGCTACACCTTC.

The genes are TRBV10-1 and TRBJ1-1; no firm D call. Trimming left V 2 bases short and J 10 bases short, with 11 bases between. The CDR3 runs to 12 residues. Germline values: CDR1 WNHNN, CDR2 SYGVQD (reference sequence). The CDR3 protein is CASSEGGSRAFF. CDR3 coding DNA: TGCGCCAGCAGTGAGGGAGGTTCGAGAGCTTTCTTT.

This chain connects TRBV10-3 to TRBJ2-3, with 8 bases lining up with TRBD2. Germline V gives CDR1 ENHRY, CDR2 SYGVKD. The CDR3 is 13 residues long. V lost 9 bases to trimming and J lost 4 bases; unmatched junction nucleotides: 6. This CDR3 is CAIETGGSDTQYF. The DNA for the CDR3 is TGTGCCATTGAGACGGGGGGGTCAGATACGCAGTATTTT.